The 7 T cell receptor beta chains listed next were all sequenced from one sample in a study of blood T cell repertoires in COVID-19. Assay used: immunoSEQ multiplex PCR; TCRdb lists only in-frame clones, some missing. Seen here are around 250,000 clones, about 83% observed once, and the top ten hold 5.5% to 6.5%. Sequencing used peripheral blood. Source of these receptors: a woman over 75 with COVID-19, enrolled during active disease.

The V call is TRBV21-1, the J call TRBJ2-5; the table's D call of TRBD2 was not tested on the DNA. TRBV21-1 is a listed pseudogene. There are 12 residues in the CDR3. The CDR3 spells CARLDDLVTQYF. The CDR3 DNA reads TGTGCCAGACTAGATGATCTGGTGACCCAGTACTTC.

J is TRBJ1-3 and V is TRBV7-8; 8 bases are a match to TRBD1. CDR1 and CDR2 (germline): SGHVS, FQNEAQ. Trimming removed 4 bases from V and 2 bases from J; junction bases left unmatched: 10. The CDR3 spans 17 residues. Here the CDR3 DNA reads TGTGCCAGCAGCTCGACAGTTTTGACAGGGGCTGGAAACACCATATATTTT. Amino acids: CASSSTVLTGAGNTIYF.

The chain joins TRBV7-6 to TRBJ1-6; D not resolved. This CDR3 region has 11 residues. The V gene lost 2 bases and the J gene lost 12 bases, with 5 bases spanning the gap. In germline, CDR1 is SGHVS, CDR2 FNYEAQ. CDR3 region: CASSLIGPLHF. In nucleotides, the CDR3 is TGTGCCAGCAGCTTAATCGGACCCCTCCACTTT. Full variable domain (remainder filled in from reference TRBV7-6 and TRBJ1-6): GAGVSQSPRYKVTKRGQDVALRCDPISGHVSLYWYRQALGQGPEFLTYFNYEAQQDKSGLPNDRFSAERPEGSISTLTIQRTEQRDSAMYRCASSLIGPLHFGNGTRLTVT.

The chain joins TRBV6-2 or TRBV6-3 to TRBJ2-4; 9 bases are shared with TRBD2. V lost 2 bases to trimming and J lost 12 bases; unmatched junction nucleotides: 5. The germline V gene encodes CDR1 MNHEY and CDR2 SVGEGT. The CDR3 consists of 13 residues. The CDR3 loop is CASSYVSGGPQYF. CDR3 nucleotides: TGTGCCAGCAGTTACGTAAGCGGGGGGCCTCAGTACTTC.

The CDR3 sequence: CASSPLIKQGYAGANVLTF. In DNA, the CDR3 is TGTGCCAGCAGCCCCCTGATAAAACAGGGATACGCTGGGGCCAACGTCCTGACTTTC. The chain employs TRBV4-2 and TRBJ2-6; D is possibly TRBD1 (6 bases). Per germline, CDR1 LGHNA and CDR2 YNFKEQ. Trimming removed 4 bases from V and 2 bases from J, with 21 bases in between. This CDR3 is 19 amino acids long.

The chain recombines TRBV29-1 with TRBJ2-3, with a possible D match to TRBD1 (7 bases). This CDR3 is built from 13 residues. Deletions cut 6 bases from V and 1 base from J, with 11 bases between. Germline V lookup: CDR1 SQVTM, CDR2 ANQGSEA. CDR3 sequence (DNA): TGCAGCGTGAGCAGGGGGGGCACAGATACGCAGTATTTT. Encoded protein: CSVSRGGTDTQYF.

This rearrangement joins TRBV11-2 to TRBJ2-3; D is ambiguous. Trimming shortened V by 4 bases and J by 2 bases, and 19 bases separated the two germline ends. The CDR3 has 17 amino acids. The germline gives CDR1 SGHAT, CDR2 FQNNGV. CDR3 nucleotides: TGTGCCAGCAGCTCTCCTTCTGTAGCCCTATACACAGATACGCAGTATTTT. This translates into CASSSPSVALYTDTQYF.